This T cell receptor (beta chain) was identified during a study of brain T cells in children with intractable seizures. Study outcomes and limitations: Pre- and post-surgery blood differed in depth, so pre-surgery absences may be undersampling. Viral specificity was inferred only from CDR3 similarity; HCMV serostatus was unknown.

Using immunoSEQ multiplex PCR, the repertoire was profiled, and TCRdb retains in-frame clones only, with some absent. The table lists about 350,000 clones, more than 85% of them singletons. Germline loops: CDR1 SGHVS, CDR2 FNYEAQ. Trimming cost V 2 bases and J 0 bases, with 4 bases left between them. This CDR3 has 13 residues. This clone was found a few times. The target antigen is unknown. Time point defined: blood from clinic visit 5 months post-surgery; TSC patient then seizure free. Sequencing was limited to surgery cases with top T cell transcript signatures in brain tissue. At least one anti-epileptic drug was given before surgery.

V and J are TRBV7-6 and TRBJ1-1; no clear D. Material: peripheral blood, obtained more than 4 months after surgery. The clonotype originates from a boy less than two years old with tuberous sclerosis and intractable seizures. The CDR3, as DNA: TGTGCCAGCAGCTTAAACGTGAACACTGAAGCTTTCTTT. Its protein is CASSLNVNTEAFF.